The 11 T cell receptor beta chains listed next were all sequenced from one sample in a study of monozygotic twins with cystic fibrosis. TCRdb's table, derived via immunoSEQ multiplex PCR, lists solely in-frame clones and lacks some. The data hold approximately 20,000 clones, with 91% observed a single time. Material for sequencing was blood. Source of these receptors: a girl under 10 years old with cystic fibrosis.

This clone was seen only a few times. The chain joins TRBV4-1 to TRBJ1-6; 10 positions agree with TRBD1. Germline CDR1 is MGHRA and CDR2 is YSYEKL. The CDR3 totals 17 residues. Trimming took 0 bases from V and 8 from J; bases not matched to a gene: 7. CDR3 coding DNA: TGCGCCAGCAGCCAAGACCCCTCCGACAGGGGGCATTCACCCCTCCACTTT. This translates into CASSQDPSDRGHSPLHF.

The V gene is TRBV7-9, the J gene TRBJ1-1; 7 nucleotides align to TRBD1. With 6 bases clipped from V and 3 bases from J, the junction kept 7 bases outside the gene matches. Per the germline V gene, CDR1 is SEHNR and CDR2 is FQNEAQ (reference sequence). The CDR3 totals 14 residues. CDR3 sequence (DNA): TGTGCCAGCAGGTCAGGGGGGAAGTACACTGAAGCTTTCTTT. It codes for CASRSGGKYTEAFF.

The V call is TRBV6-6, the J call TRBJ1-3, with D unresolved. CDR1 and CDR2 (germline): MNHNY, SVGAGI (reference sequence). Trimming took 6 bases from V and 6 from J, leaving 18 bases between them. The CDR3 has 15 residues. The CDR3 sequence: CASSQAEGYTNTIYF. In DNA, the CDR3 is TGTGCCAGCAGCCAAGCAGAGGGATATACAAACACCATATATTTT.

V and J are TRBV5-6 and TRBJ1-1, with D possibly TRBD1 on 6 matching bases. CDR1 and CDR2 from the germline V gene are SGHDT and YYEEEE. V was clipped by 0 bases and J by 1 base, with 13 bases between them. CDR3 size: 16 residues. The DNA for the CDR3 is TGTGCCAGCAGCTTGGGGGCAGGGGACCCGAACACTGAAGCTTTCTTT. Its protein product is CASSLGAGDPNTEAFF.

As to this clone: One junction end disagrees with the germline gene, perhaps due to a read error. The V gene is TRBV5-8, the J gene TRBJ1-2; 9 bases line up with TRBD1. The germline V gene has CDR1 SGHTS and CDR2 YDEGEE. The CDR3 sequence is 16 residues long. Here the CDR3 DNA reads TGTGCCAACAGCTACGACAGGGGGAGCGCTAACTATGGCTACACCTTC. Protein product: CANSYDRGSANYGYTF.

This sequence joins TRBV11-2 and TRBJ2-2; D gene unclear. The V and J ends lost 7 bases and 5 bases respectively, with 11 bases between them. This CDR3 contains 13 residues. Germline V gene lookup returns CDR1 SGHAT and CDR2 FQNNGV. DNA of the CDR3: TGTGCCAGCACCGTAATGGGTACCGGGGAGCTGTTTTTT. Its protein is CASTVMGTGELFF.

V and J are TRBV11-1 and TRBJ2-5; D is unresolved. Germline CDR1 reads SGHAT; CDR2 reads FQDESV (reference sequence). The CDR3 has 15 residues. V was clipped by 1 base and J by 2 bases, with 11 bases between them. The CDR3 spells CASSLGLAAQETQYF. CDR3 coding DNA: TGTGCCAGCAGCTTAGGGCTGGCAGCTCAAGAGACCCAGTACTTC.

The rearrangement joins TRBV6-1 to TRBJ2-5; D unresolved. CDR1 is MNHNS, CDR2 SASEGT, per germline. The CDR3 contains 12 residues. With 0 bases removed from V and 6 bases from J, the gap between germline ends came to 5 bases. CDR3 DNA sequence: TGTGCCAGCAGTGAAGCTCTTCAGACCCAGTACTTC. Its protein product is CASSEALQTQYF.

The V and J genes are TRBV14 and TRBJ2-1, with D unclear. V was clipped by 1 base and J by 7 bases, with 2 bases between them. Per germline, CDR1 SGHDN and CDR2 FVKESK. The CDR3 totals 11 residues. The CDR3 loop is CASSQGNEQFF. The CDR3, as DNA: TGTGCCAGCAGCCAAGGAAATGAGCAGTTCTTC.

The chain joins TRBV7-8 to TRBJ2-1; possible D gene TRBD1, 5 bases. V dropped 2 bases and J dropped 4 bases, with 12 bases sitting between them. The CDR3 sequence is 15 residues long. Germline V gives CDR1 SGHVS, CDR2 FQNEAQ. The CDR3 sequence is CASSLLRTNYNEQFF. For the CDR3, the DNA is TGTGCCAGCAGCTTACTCCGGACAAATTACAATGAGCAGTTCTTC.

The chain carries TRBV19 and TRBJ2-3; the D call may be TRBD1 or TRBD2 (5 bases each). V gave up 1 base and J gave up 3 bases, with 11 bases separating them. Looked up from germline, CDR1 is LNHDA and CDR2 is SQIVND (reference sequence). The CDR3 is 15 residues long. CDR3 loop: CASSIVGAMTDTQYF. CDR3 coding DNA: TGTGCCAGTAGTATAGTCGGGGCAATGACAGATACGCAGTATTTT.